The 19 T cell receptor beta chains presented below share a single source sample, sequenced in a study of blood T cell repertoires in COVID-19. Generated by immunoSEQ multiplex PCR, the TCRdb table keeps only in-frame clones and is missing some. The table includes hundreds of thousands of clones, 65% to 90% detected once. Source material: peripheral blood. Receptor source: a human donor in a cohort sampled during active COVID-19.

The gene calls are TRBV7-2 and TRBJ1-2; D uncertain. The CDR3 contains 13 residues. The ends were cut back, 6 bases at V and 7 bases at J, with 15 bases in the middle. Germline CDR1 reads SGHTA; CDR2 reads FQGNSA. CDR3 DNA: TGTGCCAGCAGTCTCGGCATTAGAGGTGGCTACACCTTC. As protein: CASSLGIRGGYTF.

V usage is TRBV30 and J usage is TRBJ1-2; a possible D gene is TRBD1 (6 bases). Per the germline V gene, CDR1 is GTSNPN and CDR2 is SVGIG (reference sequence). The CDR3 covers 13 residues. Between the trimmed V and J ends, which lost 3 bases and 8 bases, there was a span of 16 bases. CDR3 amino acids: CAWSLEGGGGYTF. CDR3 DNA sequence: TGTGCCTGGAGCCTTGAAGGGGGGGGCGGCTACACCTTC.

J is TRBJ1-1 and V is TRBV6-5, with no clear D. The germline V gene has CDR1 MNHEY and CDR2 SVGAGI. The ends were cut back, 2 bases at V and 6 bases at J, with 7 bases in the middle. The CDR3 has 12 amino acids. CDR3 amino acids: CASSYPPAEAFF. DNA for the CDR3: TGTGCCAGCAGTTACCCCCCCGCTGAAGCTTTCTTT.

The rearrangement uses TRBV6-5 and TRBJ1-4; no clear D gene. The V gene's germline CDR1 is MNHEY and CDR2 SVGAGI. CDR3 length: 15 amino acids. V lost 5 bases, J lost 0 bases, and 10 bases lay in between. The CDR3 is CASSLNPATNEKLFF. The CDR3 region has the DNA TGTGCCAGCAGTCTCAACCCAGCAACTAATGAAAAACTGTTTTTT.

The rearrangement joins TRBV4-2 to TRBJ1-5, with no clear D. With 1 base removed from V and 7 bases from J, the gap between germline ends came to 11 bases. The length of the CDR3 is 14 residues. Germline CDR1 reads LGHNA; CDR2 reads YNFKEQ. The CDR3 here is CASSQVSAGQPQHF. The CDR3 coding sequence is TGTGCCAGCAGCCAAGTTTCAGCGGGACAGCCCCAGCATTTT.

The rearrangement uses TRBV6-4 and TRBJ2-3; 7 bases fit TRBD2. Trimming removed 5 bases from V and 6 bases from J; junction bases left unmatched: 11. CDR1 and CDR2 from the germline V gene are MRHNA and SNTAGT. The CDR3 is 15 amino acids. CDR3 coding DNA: TGTGCCAGCAGTCTGGGACTCGGGGAGGGGGATACGCAGTATTTT. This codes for CASSLGLGEGDTQYF.

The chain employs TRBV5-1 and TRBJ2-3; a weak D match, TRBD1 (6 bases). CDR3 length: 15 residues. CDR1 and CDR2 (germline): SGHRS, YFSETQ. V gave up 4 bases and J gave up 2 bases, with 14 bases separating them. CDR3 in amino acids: CASSPHRTATDTQYF. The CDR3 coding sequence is TGCGCCAGCAGCCCGCATCGGACAGCCACAGATACGCAGTATTTT.

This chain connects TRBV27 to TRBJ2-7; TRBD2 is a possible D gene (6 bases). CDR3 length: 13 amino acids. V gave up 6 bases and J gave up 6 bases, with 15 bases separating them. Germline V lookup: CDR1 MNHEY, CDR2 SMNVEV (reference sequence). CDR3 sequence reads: CASRSGTRGEQYF. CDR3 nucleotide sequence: TGTGCCAGCAGGTCCGGGACGCGGGGCGAGCAGTACTTC.

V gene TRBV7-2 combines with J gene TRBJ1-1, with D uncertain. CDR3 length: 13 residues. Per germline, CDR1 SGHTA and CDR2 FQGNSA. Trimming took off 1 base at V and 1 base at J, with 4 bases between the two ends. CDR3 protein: CASSLVANTEAFF. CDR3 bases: TGTGCCAGCAGCTTAGTAGCGAACACTGAAGCTTTCTTT.

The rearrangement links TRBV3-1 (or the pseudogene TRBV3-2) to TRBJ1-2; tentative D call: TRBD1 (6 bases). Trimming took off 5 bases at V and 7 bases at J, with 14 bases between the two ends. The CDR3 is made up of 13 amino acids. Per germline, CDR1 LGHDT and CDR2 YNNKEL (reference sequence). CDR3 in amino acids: CASSATGPGGYTF. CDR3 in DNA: TGTGCCAGCAGCGCAACAGGGCCCGGTGGCTACACCTTC.

The CDR3 sequence: CASSLSGTGALLGANVLTF. CDR3 sequence (DNA): TGTGCCAGCAGCCTAAGCGGGACAGGGGCCCTTCTTGGGGCCAACGTCCTGACTTTC. The rearrangement links TRBV5-5 to TRBJ2-6; 10 nucleotides align to TRBD1. J lost 3 bases, V lost 4 bases, and 13 bases had no gene match. CDR1 SGHKS and CDR2 YYEKEE come from the germline V gene (reference sequence). The CDR3 is made up of 19 amino acids. The full variable domain, its missing parts supplied by reference TRBV5-5 and TRBJ2-6, is DAGVTQSPTHLIKTRGQQVTLRCSPISGHKSVSWYQQVLGQGPQFIFQYYEKEERGRGNFPDRFSARQFPNYSSELNVNALLLGDSALYLCASSLSGTGALLGANVLTFGAGSRLTVL.

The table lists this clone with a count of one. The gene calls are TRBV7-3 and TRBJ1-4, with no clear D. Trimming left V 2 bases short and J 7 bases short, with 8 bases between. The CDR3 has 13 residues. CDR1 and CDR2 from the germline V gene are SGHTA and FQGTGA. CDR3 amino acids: CASSLRPSEKLFF. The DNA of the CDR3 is TGTGCCAGCAGCTTACGCCCCAGTGAAAAACTGTTTTTT.

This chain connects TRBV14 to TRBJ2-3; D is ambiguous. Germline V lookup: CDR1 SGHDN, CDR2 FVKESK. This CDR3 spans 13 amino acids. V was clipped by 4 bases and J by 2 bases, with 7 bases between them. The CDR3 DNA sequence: TGTGCCAGCAGCCCCCCCAACACAGATACGCAGTATTTT. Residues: CASSPPNTDTQYF.

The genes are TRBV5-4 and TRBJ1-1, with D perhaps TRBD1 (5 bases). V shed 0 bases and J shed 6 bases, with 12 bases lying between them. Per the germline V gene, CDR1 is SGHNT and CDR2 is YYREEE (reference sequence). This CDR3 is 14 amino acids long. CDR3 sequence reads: CASSLGQRVPEAFF. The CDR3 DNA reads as TGTGCCAGCAGCTTGGGACAGCGGGTCCCTGAAGCTTTCTTT.

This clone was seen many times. CDR3 nucleotides: TGTGCCAGCAGCTTGGAGTCAGGCCGTGTCTACGAGCAGTACTTC. Its translation is CASSLESGRVYEQYF. This chain joins TRBV5-5 and TRBJ2-7; D is unclear. From germline, CDR1 is SGHKS and CDR2 YYEKEE (reference sequence). Trimming removed 0 bases from V and 3 bases from J, with 13 bases in between. There are 15 residues in the CDR3.

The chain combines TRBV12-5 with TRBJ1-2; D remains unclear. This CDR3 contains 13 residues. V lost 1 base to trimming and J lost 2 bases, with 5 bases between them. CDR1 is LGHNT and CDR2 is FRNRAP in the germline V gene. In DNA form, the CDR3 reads TGTGCTAGTGGTTTGGACAGCAACTATGGCTACACCTTC. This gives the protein CASGLDSNYGYTF.

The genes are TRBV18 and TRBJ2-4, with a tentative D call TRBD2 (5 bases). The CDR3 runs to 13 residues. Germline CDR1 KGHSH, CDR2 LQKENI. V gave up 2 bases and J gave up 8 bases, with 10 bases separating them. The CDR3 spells CASSPVSADIQYF. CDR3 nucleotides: TGTGCCAGCTCACCAGTTAGCGCAGACATTCAGTACTTC.

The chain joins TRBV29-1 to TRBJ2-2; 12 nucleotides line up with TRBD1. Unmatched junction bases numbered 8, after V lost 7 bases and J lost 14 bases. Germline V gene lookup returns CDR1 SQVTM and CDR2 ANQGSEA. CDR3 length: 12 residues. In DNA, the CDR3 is TGCAGCGCTGGGACAGGGGGCAAGGACCTGTTTTTT. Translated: CSAGTGGKDLFF.

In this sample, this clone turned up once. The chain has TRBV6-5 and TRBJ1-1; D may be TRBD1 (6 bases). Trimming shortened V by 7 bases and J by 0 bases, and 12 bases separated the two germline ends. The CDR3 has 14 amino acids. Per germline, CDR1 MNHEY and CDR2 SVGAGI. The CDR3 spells CASTTGHMNTEAFF. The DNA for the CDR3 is TGTGCCAGCACCACAGGGCATATGAACACTGAAGCTTTCTTT.